Listed below are T cell receptor beta chains from one sample, sequenced in a study of blood T cell repertoires in COVID-19. TCRdb's table, derived via immunoSEQ multiplex PCR, lists solely in-frame clones and lacks some. The data hold 150,000 to 200,000 clones, with 85% observed a single time. Sequenced sample: peripheral blood. These receptors all stem from a human donor with acute or convalescent COVID-19. The donor label of this sample is uncertain. Both conserved end residues are part of each CDR3. Fields, in order: V gene, clone size, CDR3 protein. Part of the rows lack a size; the others show once, few, many or a class for expanded clones.

v_call: TRBV4-3; clone_size: -; cdr3_aa: CASSQGTGEIYEQYF
v_call: TRBV4-2; clone_size: -; cdr3_aa: CASSQVLRGGSYEQYF
v_call: TRBV7-3; clone_size: -; cdr3_aa: CASKVSETQYF
v_call: TRBV6-1; clone_size: -; cdr3_aa: CASSEVGTVDPGGYTF
v_call: TRBV5-1; clone_size: few; cdr3_aa: CASGTGDPYEQYF
v_call: TRBV7-3; clone_size: -; cdr3_aa: CASSLIVLVSGGGQPQHF
v_call: TRBV20-1; clone_size: -; cdr3_aa: CSARKALGYTF
v_call: TRBV29-1; clone_size: -; cdr3_aa: CSVLLALSYNEQFF
v_call: TRBV11-3; clone_size: -; cdr3_aa: CASSRTGGAGDEKLFF
v_call: TRBV6-5; clone_size: -; cdr3_aa: CASSQTQGREQFF
v_call: TRBV6-5; clone_size: -; cdr3_aa: CASIGQTATYEQYF
v_call: TRBV6-1; clone_size: -; cdr3_aa: CASSVGRLTGTGELFF
v_call: TRBV7-3; clone_size: -; cdr3_aa: CASSLRPDRNTGELFF
v_call: TRBV12-5; clone_size: -; cdr3_aa: CASGSDRDYGYTF
v_call: TRBV6-2/TRBV6-3; clone_size: -; cdr3_aa: CASTPWAGNQPQHF
v_call: TRBV10-3; clone_size: -; cdr3_aa: CAISSGQTNEKLFF
v_call: TRBV28; clone_size: -; cdr3_aa: CASSIPMGQRNYGYTF
v_call: TRBV5-8; clone_size: -; cdr3_aa: CASSLVRESSGNTIYF
v_call: TRBV5-1; clone_size: -; cdr3_aa: CASSYMDRPYNEQFF
v_call: TRBV3-1/TRBV3-2; clone_size: -; cdr3_aa: CASSWGAGNQPQHF
v_call: TRBV12-5; clone_size: -; cdr3_aa: CASGGRASSYNEQFF
v_call: TRBV24-1; clone_size: few; cdr3_aa: CATSASDREDGYTF
v_call: TRBV15; clone_size: once; cdr3_aa: CATSNSRTVGSPLHF
v_call: TRBV6-5; clone_size: -; cdr3_aa: CASSFTGAGNTIYF
v_call: TRBV7-9; clone_size: -; cdr3_aa: CASSQGALGGYTF
v_call: TRBV18; clone_size: few; cdr3_aa: CASSIVRENTEAFF
v_call: TRBV18; clone_size: -; cdr3_aa: CASSQLAGVTDTQYF
v_call: TRBV10-1; clone_size: -; cdr3_aa: CASSDRRAYEQYF
v_call: TRBV4-3; clone_size: -; cdr3_aa: CASSQYSGMNTGELFF
v_call: TRBV11-2; clone_size: -; cdr3_aa: CASSLAGTTNEQYF
v_call: TRBV30; clone_size: -; cdr3_aa: CAWSVQRLNSPLHF
v_call: TRBV5-1; clone_size: -; cdr3_aa: CASSLSPSTYEQYF
v_call: TRBV6-1; clone_size: -; cdr3_aa: CASSETKGQAHEQYF
v_call: TRBV15; clone_size: -; cdr3_aa: CATSREGGGAYEQYF
v_call: TRBV4-3; clone_size: -; cdr3_aa: CASSQAQGAGTEAFF
v_call: TRBV12-3/TRBV12-4; clone_size: -; cdr3_aa: CASSFGRRQPQHF